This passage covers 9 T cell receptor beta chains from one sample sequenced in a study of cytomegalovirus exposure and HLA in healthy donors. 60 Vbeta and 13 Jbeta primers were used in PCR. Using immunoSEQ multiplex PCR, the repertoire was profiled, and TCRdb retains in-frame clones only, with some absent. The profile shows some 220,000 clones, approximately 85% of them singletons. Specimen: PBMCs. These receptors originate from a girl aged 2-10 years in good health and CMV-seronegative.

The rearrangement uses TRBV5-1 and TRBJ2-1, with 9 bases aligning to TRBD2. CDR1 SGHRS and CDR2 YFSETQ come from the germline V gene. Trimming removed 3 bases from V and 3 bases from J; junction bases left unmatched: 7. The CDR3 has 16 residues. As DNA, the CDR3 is TGCGCCAGCAGCTCCATAGCGGGGGCCAACTACAATGAGCAGTTCTTC. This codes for CASSSIAGANYNEQFF.

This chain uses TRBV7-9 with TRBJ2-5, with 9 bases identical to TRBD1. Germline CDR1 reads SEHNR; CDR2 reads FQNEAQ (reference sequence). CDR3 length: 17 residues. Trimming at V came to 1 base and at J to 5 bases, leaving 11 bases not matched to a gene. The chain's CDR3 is CASSLGPGQGVLETQYF. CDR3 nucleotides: TGTGCCAGCAGCTTAGGGCCGGGACAGGGTGTTTTGGAGACCCAGTACTTC.

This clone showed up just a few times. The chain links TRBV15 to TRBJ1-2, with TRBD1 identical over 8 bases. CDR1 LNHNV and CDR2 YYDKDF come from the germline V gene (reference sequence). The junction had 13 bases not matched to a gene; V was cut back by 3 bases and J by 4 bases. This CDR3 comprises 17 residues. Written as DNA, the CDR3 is TGTGCCACCAGCAGTGCCCGGGGCAGGGGGCAGGGCTATGGCTACACCTTC. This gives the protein CATSSARGRGQGYGYTF.

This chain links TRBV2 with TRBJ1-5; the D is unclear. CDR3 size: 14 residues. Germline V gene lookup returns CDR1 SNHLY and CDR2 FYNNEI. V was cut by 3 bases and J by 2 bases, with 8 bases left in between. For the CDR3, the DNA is TGTGCCAGCAGTGACACTACTCGCAATCAGCCCCAGCATTTT. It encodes CASSDTTRNQPQHF.

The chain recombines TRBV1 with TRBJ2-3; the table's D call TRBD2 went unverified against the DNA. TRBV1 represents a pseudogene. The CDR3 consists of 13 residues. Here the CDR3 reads CTSIGSCTDTQYF. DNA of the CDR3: TGCACCAGCATAGGGAGTTGTACAGATACGCAGTATTTT.

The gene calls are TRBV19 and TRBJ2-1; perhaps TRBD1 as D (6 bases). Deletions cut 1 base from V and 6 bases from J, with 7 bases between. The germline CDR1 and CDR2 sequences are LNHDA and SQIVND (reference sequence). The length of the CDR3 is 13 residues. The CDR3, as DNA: TGTGCCAGTAGTATAGGAGGGGGCAATGAGCAGTTCTTC. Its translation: CASSIGGGNEQFF.

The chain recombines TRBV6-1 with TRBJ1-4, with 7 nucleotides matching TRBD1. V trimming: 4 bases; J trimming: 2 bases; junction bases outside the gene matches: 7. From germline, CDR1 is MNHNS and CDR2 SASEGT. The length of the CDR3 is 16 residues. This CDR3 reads CASSGWPTGTNEKLFF. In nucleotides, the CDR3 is TGTGCCAGCAGTGGGTGGCCGACAGGGACTAATGAAAAACTGTTTTTT.

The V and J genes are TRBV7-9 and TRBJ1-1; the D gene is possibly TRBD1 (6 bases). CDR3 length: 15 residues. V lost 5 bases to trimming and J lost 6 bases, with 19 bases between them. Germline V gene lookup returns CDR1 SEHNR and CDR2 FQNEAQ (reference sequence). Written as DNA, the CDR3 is TGTGCCAGCAGCATCAGGGGTGTAGCGTTCCCTGAAGCTTTCTTT. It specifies CASSIRGVAFPEAFF.

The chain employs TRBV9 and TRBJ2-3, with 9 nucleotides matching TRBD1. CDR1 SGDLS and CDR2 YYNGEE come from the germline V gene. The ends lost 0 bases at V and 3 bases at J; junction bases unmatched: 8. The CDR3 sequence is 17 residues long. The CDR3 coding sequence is TGTGCCAGCAGCGTAGCCGTCGGACAGGGGTTAACAGATACGCAGTATTTT. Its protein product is CASSVAVGQGLTDTQYF.